Listed below are T cell receptor beta chains from one sample, sequenced in a study of blood T cell repertoires in COVID-19. Using immunoSEQ multiplex PCR, the repertoire was profiled, and TCRdb retains in-frame clones only, with some absent. The sample records about 110,000 clones, about 81% being singletons. The sample comprised peripheral blood. The source of these receptors is a man between 65 and 85 years old with acute or convalescent COVID-19. Each CDR3 is given with its conserved first and last residue. Each record gives: clone size, V gene, D gene, J gene, CDR3 protein, CDR3 DNA. The D gene is left open where the match is weak. Clone size is shown for a subset of rows, as once, few, many or a class of expanded clone.

>NA|TRBV9|TRBD1|TRBJ1-5
CASSTGQGNQPQHF
TGTGCCAGCAGCACGGGACAGGGCAATCAGCCCCAGCATTTT
>NA|TRBV15|NA|TRBJ2-7
CATSRDGGTYEQYF
TGTGCCACCAGCAGAGATGGGGGGACCTACGAGCAGTACTTC
>NA|TRBV7-8|TRBD1|TRBJ1-6
CASGQGGHSPLHF
TGTGCCAGCGGGCAGGGGGGTCATTCACCCCTCCACTTT
>once|TRBV9|TRBD2|TRBJ2-1
CASSGDIGTSGEQFF
TGTGCCAGCAGCGGGGATATAGGGACTAGCGGGGAGCAGTTCTTC
>NA|TRBV5-6|TRBD1|TRBJ2-2
CASSHPGQGAIVGTGELFF
TGTGCCAGCAGTCATCCGGGACAGGGGGCGATTGTGGGCACCGGGGAGCTGTTTTTT
>NA|TRBV5-1|NA|TRBJ2-1
CASSPSGLNNEQFF
TGCGCCAGCAGCCCGAGCGGACTCAACAATGAGCAGTTCTTC
>NA|TRBV11-1|NA|TRBJ2-3
CASSTPPDTQYF
TGTGCCAGCAGCACACCGCCAGATACGCAGTATTTT
>NA|TRBV10-3|NA|TRBJ1-3
CAISDLSSSGNTIYF
TGTGCCATCAGTGATCTCTCCAGCTCTGGAAACACCATATATTTT
>NA|TRBV7-2|NA|TRBJ2-1
CASSLSRRAGNNEQFF
TGTGCCAGCAGCTTATCACGGCGGGCCGGCAACAATGAGCAGTTCTTC
>NA|TRBV28|NA|TRBJ1-2
CASSVRGYGYTF
TGTGCCAGCAGTGTAAGGGGCTATGGCTACACCTTC
>NA|TRBV6-5|TRBD1|TRBJ2-1
CASSLGTGDYNEQFF
TGTGCCAGCAGCCTAGGGACAGGGGATTACAATGAGCAGTTCTTC
>NA|TRBV28|TRBD1|TRBJ1-3
CASSFQGARGGNTIYF
TGTGCCAGCAGTTTCCAGGGGGCGCGTGGTGGAAACACCATATATTTT
>NA|TRBV7-2|TRBD1|TRBJ2-1
CASSSPGTGSHEQFF
TGTGCCAGCAGCTCTCCCGGGACAGGGTCGCATGAGCAGTTCTTC
>few|TRBV15|TRBD1|TRBJ2-6
CATKTGQGSGANVLTF
TGTGCCACCAAGACGGGACAGGGGTCAGGGGCCAACGTCCTGACTTTC
>NA|TRBV5-1|TRBD2|TRBJ2-1
CASSLEGISGSSSEQFF
TGCGCCAGCAGCTTGGAAGGGATCAGCGGGAGTTCTTCTGAGCAGTTCTTC
>NA|TRBV19|TRBD1|TRBJ2-1
CASSMDRGQSSYNEQFF
TGTGCCAGTAGTATGGATAGGGGACAGAGCTCCTACAATGAGCAGTTCTTC
>NA|TRBV5-1|TRBD1|TRBJ2-3
CASSSRGDRSTDTQYF
TGCGCCAGCAGCTCCCGAGGGGACAGAAGCACAGATACGCAGTATTTT
>NA|TRBV12-3/TRBV12-4|NA|TRBJ1-1
CASSPGTAEAFF
TGTGCCAGCAGCCCAGGGACTGCTGAAGCTTTCTTT
>NA|TRBV28|TRBD1|TRBJ1-1
CASSYTGEANTEAFF
TGTGCCAGCAGTTACACAGGGGAGGCTAACACTGAAGCTTTCTTT
>NA|TRBV12-3/TRBV12-4|NA|TRBJ1-1
CASSLGQGKAFF
TGTGCCAGCAGTTTGGGGCAGGGTAAAGCTTTCTTT
>NA|TRBV5-1|NA|TRBJ2-1
CASTPSGAVGNEQFF
TGCGCCAGCACCCCCTCAGGGGCCGTCGGGAATGAGCAGTTCTTC
>NA|TRBV10-3|NA|TRBJ1-3
CAISRGSGNTIYF
TGTGCCATCAGCCGGGGGTCCGGAAACACCATATATTTT
>NA|TRBV2|TRBD2|TRBJ2-5
CASMGREGGETQYF
TGTGCCAGCATGGGACGGGAGGGTGGAGAGACCCAGTACTTC
>NA|TRBV7-8|NA|TRBJ2-2
CASSWGGWGELFF
TGTGCCAGCAGCTGGGGAGGTTGGGGGGAGCTGTTTTTT
>NA|TRBV4-1|NA|TRBJ2-3
CASSQVEGGVTDTQYF
TGCGCCAGCAGCCAAGTGGAGGGAGGTGTAACAGATACGCAGTATTTT
>NA|TRBV6-6|TRBD1|TRBJ1-1
CASIRQGGFERNTEAFF
TGTGCCAGCATTCGACAGGGTGGTTTTGAACGGAACACTGAAGCTTTCTTT
>NA|TRBV9|NA|TRBJ2-7
CASSAGLTSYEQYF
TGTGCCAGCAGCGCGGGACTTACGTCCTACGAGCAGTACTTC
>NA|TRBV28|NA|TRBJ1-5
CASSLFGSNQPQHF
TGTGCCAGCAGTTTGTTCGGGAGCAATCAGCCCCAGCATTTT